This TCR beta chain was recovered during a study of OX40 agonist ivuxolimab in advanced cancers. Sequenced by immunoSEQ multiplex PCR; TCRdb stores in-frame clones only, minus some. The table lists some 80,000 clones, roughly 88% of them singletons. CDR1 is GTSNPN and CDR2 is SVGIG in the germline V gene (reference sequence). This CDR3 spans 16 amino acids. V lost 1 base, J lost 4 bases, and 14 bases lay in between. The rearrangement joins TRBV30 to TRBJ1-6; possibly TRBD1 for D (6 bases). Material: CD4+ or CD8+ T cells sorted from blood, obtained in a trial of the OX40 agonist ivuxolimab. The receptor was derived from an adult with an advanced solid tumor such as melanoma, head and neck, liver or kidney cancer. The CDR3 coding sequence is TGTGCCTGGAGTGCAGGGGTAAGCGGATATAATTCACCCCTCCACTTT. Amino acids: CAWSAGVSGYNSPLHF.